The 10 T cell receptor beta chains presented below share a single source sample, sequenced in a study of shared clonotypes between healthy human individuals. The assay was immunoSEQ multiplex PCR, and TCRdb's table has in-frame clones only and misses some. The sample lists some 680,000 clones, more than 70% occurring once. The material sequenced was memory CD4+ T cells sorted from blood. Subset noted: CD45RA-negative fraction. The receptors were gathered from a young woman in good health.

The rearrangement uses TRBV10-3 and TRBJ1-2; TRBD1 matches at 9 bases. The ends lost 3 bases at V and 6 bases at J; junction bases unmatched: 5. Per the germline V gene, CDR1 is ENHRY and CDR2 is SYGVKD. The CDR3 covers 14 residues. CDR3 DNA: TGTGCCATCAGTGATTACAGGGGGCAGGATGGCTACACCTTC. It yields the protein CAISDYRGQDGYTF.

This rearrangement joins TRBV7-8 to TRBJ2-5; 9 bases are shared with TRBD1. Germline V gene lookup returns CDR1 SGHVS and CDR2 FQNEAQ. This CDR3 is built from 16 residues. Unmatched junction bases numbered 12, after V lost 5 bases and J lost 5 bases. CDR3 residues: CASSQNTGGGTETQYF. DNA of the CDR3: TGTGCCAGCAGCCAGAACACAGGGGGCGGTACGGAGACCCAGTACTTC. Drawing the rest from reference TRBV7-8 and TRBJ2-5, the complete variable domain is GAGVSQSPRYKVAKRGQDVALRCDPISGHVSLFWYQQALGQGPEFLTYFQNEAQLDKSGLPSDRFFAERPEGSVSTLKIQRTQQEDSAVYLCASSQNTGGGTETQYFGPGTRLLVL.

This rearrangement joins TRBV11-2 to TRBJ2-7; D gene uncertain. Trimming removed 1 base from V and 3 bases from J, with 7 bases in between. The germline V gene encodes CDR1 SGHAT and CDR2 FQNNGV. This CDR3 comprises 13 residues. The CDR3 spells CASSLGEYYEQYF. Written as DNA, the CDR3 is TGTGCCAGCAGCTTAGGGGAATACTACGAGCAGTACTTC.

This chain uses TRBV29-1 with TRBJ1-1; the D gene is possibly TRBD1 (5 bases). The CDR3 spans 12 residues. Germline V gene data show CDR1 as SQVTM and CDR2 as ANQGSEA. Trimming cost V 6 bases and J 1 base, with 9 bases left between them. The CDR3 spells CSVNTGNTEAFF. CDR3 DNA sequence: TGCAGCGTGAATACAGGGAACACTGAAGCTTTCTTT.

The CDR3 sequence is CASRWGSNQPQHF. For the CDR3, the DNA is TGTGCCAGTAGGTGGGGGTCTAATCAGCCCCAGCATTTT. This chain joins TRBV19 and TRBJ1-5, with D possibly matching TRBD1 (5 bases). The CDR3 totals 13 residues. The V gene lost 6 bases and the J gene lost 4 bases, with 10 bases spanning the gap. The germline V gene has CDR1 LNHDA and CDR2 SQIVND (reference sequence).

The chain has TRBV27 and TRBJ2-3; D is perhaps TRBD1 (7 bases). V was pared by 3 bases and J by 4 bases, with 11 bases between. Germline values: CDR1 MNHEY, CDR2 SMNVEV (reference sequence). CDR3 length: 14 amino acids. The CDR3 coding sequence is TGTGCCAGCAGTTTCGTCAGGGGGGCAGATACGCAGTATTTT. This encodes CASSFVRGADTQYF.

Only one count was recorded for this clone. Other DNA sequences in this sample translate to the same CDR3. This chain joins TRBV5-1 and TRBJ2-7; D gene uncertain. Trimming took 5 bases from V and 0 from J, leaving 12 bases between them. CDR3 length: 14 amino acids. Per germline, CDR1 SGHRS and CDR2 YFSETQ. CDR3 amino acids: CASRQDPSSYEQYF. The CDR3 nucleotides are TGCGCCAGCAGGCAGGACCCTAGCTCCTACGAGCAGTACTTC.

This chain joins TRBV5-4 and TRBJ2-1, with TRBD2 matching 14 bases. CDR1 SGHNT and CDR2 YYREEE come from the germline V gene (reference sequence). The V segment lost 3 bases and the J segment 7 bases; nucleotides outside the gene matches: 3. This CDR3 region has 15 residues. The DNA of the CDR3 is TGTGCCAGCAGCTCCGGGACTAGCGGGAGAAATGAGCAGTTCTTC. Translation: CASSSGTSGRNEQFF.

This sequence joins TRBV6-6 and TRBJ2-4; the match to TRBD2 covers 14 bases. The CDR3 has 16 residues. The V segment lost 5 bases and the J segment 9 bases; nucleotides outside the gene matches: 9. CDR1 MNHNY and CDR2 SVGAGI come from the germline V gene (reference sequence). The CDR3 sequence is CASSPGTSGRVSIQYF. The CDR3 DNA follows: TGTGCCAGCAGTCCTGGGACTAGCGGGAGAGTCAGCATTCAGTACTTC.

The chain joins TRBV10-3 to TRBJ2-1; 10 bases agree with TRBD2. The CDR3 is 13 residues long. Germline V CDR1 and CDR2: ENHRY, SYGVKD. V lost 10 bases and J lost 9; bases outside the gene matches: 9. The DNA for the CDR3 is TGTGCCACAGAGCGGGAGGGCCTCGGTGAGCAGTTCTTC. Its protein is CATEREGLGEQFF.